This T cell receptor (beta chain) appears in the sequencing data of a study of STAT3 mutations in large granular lymphocyte leukemia. Only in-frame clones appear in the TCRdb table, and some are missing; sequencing was by immunoSEQ multiplex PCR. The table for this sample gives fewer than 3,000 clones. As concerns this clone: No antigen is known for it. The conserved phenylalanine or tryptophan normally closing the CDR3 is absent here, so this likely arose from a read error. No DNA is shown, since the ends of the CDR3 on it are uncertain; the CDR3 is the one TCRdb lists.

General observations from the study: Every T-cell large granular lymphocyte leukemia patient had at least one immunodominant TCR beta clonotype. After therapy, 6 of 18 patients switched clonotypes, all new clones STAT3 wild type. Variable sampling intervals and differing treatment regimens complicated linking therapy response to TCR clonal burden changes. In several patients, dominant TCR clone burden exceeded STAT3 mutant burden.

The CDR3 comprises 8 residues, both ends counted. Germline assignment: CDR1 LNHDA and CDR2 SQIVND (reference sequence). The clonotype originates from a human donor with T large granular lymphocyte leukemia. The donor label of this sample is uncertain. Some clones in this sample may be carry-over from other donors' samples. Sequenced material: PBMCs. V usage is TRBV19 and J usage is TRBJ2-1; the table's D call TRBD2 went unverified against the DNA. This chain's CDR3 is CASSLSGE.